This T cell receptor (beta chain) was documented in a study of somatic mutations in cytotoxic T cells in rheumatoid arthritis (dated by TCRdb to the late 2010s). A note on the overall study: Some T-cell populations stained with V beta antibodies were sorted by flow on a FACSAria II or Sony SH800 to nearly 100% purity, with sorted V beta1+ cells additionally subjected to TCRB sequencing. The study asked whether expanded CD8+ T-cell clones in newly diagnosed, untreated rheumatoid arthritis carry somatic mutations, and used TCRB deep sequencing to characterize clonality. TCRB deep sequencing covered roughly 60 patients with rheumatoid arthritis along with 15 to 25 healthy controls. Patients and controls did not essentially differ in median age, which was nearly identical between the groups. On the study overall, not on this receptor specifically: Rheumatoid arthritis patients and age-matched healthy controls did not significantly differ in CD8+ T-cell clonality. Healthy controls showed no age-related increase in CD8+ clonality, whereas patients did (Spearman r ≈ 0.5). The slight TRBV07 underrepresentation in patients was not adjusted for multiple comparisons. It was unknown which antigens the expanded CD8+ clones targeted, and their absence from virus-specific databases did not exclude viral specificity. The largest CD8+ clone made up more than 20% of CD8+ cells in about an eighth of the 65 patients, and blood and synovial fluid shared several identical CD8+ TCRB sequences.

In regard to this clone: Its antigen is not yet known. Per-base qualities were not stored, and no clone one base away is much larger. The same CDR3 arises from other DNA sequences in this sample as well.

Buffy coats from some 19 blood donors served as healthy controls, a group that was about 60% female with a median age of about 52 years (range 21-70). Flow cytometry confirmed the purity of CD4+ and CD8+ cells that had been isolated by positive magnetic bead selection on an AutoMACS. Peripheral blood mononuclear cells were isolated by Ficoll-Paque PLUS density gradient separation. Using Nucleospin Tissue or Tissue XS kits, DNA was extracted from CD4-enriched, CD8-enriched or PBMC samples, with quantification by a Qubit 2.0 fluorometer. Genomic DNA underwent TCRB CDR3 sequencing using the immunoSEQ assay. Per the authors' processing: Only productive TCRB rearrangements were included in the analyses. A clone was defined by a unique TCRB CDR3 sequence, and clonality was computed as a productive clonality index based on Shannon entropy. Repertoire overlap between two samples was calculated from the template counts of each clone relative to total templates per sample. Flow cytometry-measured V-gene usage correlated with V-gene usage from TCRB sequencing, with a Spearman r of 0.61. The table was pulled from immuneACCESS by TCRdb, which kept in-frame rearrangements only. Such tables lose some clones; where checked, under half of the loss comes from unresolved V genes, and the rest has no known cause. That table supplies the V and J calls and clone size; D and trimming were determined from the DNA. Recorded for this sample are 8,000 to 13,000 clones; 65% to 85% of them occurred a single time. The ten largest account for approximately 19% of the sample.

The CDR3 contains 15 residues, cysteine and phenylalanine counted. Only the CDR3 DNA is retained, 45 bases long and in frame from the first base. Reading the germline V gene gives CDR1 MRHNA and CDR2 SNTAGT. At the junction V is shortened by 6 bases and J by 8 bases; bases outside the gene matches: 10. The chain is encoded by TRBV6-4 joined to TRBJ2-1; TRBD2 aligns with 10 central bases. This TCR was recovered from a woman between 45 and 65 years old in good health. The sequencing sample was made of CD8+ T cells sorted from blood. The bases read TGTGCCAGCAGCGAAGAAGCGGGAGGGAGTCATGAGCAGTTCTTC. It encodes CASSEEAGGSHEQFF.